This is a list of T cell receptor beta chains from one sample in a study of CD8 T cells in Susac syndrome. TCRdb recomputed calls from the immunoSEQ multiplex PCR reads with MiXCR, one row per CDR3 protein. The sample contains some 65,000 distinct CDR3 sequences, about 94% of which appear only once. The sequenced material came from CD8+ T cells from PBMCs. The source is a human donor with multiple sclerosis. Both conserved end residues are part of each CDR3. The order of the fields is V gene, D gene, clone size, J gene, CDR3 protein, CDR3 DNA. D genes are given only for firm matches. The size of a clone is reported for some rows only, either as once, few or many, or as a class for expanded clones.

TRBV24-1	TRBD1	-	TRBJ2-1	CATWDRVHNEQFF	TGTGCCACCTGGGACAGGGTCCACAATGAGCAGTTCTTC
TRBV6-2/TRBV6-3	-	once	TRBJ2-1	CASSRDGTYSEQFF	TGTGCCAGCAGCCGGGACGGGACCTACAGTGAGCAGTTCTTC
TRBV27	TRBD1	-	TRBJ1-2	CASSAQGANSGYTF	TGTGCCAGCAGTGCCCAGGGGGCCAACTCTGGCTACACCTTC
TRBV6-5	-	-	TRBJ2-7	CASSQDYASYEQYF	TGTGCCAGCAGCCAGGACTACGCCTCCTACGAGCAGTACTTC
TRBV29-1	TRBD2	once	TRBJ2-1	CSVVSGGYNEQFF	TGCAGCGTTGTGAGCGGGGGGTACAATGAGCAGTTCTTC
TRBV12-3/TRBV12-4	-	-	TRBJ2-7	CASSFGAPSSYEQYF	TGTGCCAGCAGTTTTGGGGCTCCTAGTAGTTACGAGCAGTACTTC
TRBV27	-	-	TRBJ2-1	CASSLMGGVEQFF	TGTGCCAGCAGCCTTATGGGCGGGGTTGAGCAGTTCTTC
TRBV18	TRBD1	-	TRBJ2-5	CASSPGTGEETQYF	TGTGCCAGCTCACCGGGGACAGGTGAAGAGACCCAGTACTTC
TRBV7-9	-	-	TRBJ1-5	CASSFGSGSGQPQHF	TGTGCCAGCAGCTTTGGGTCGGGATCGGGCCAGCCCCAGCATTTT
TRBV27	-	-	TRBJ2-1	CASSLTGTSYNEQFF	TGTGCCAGCAGCCTTACAGGGACCTCTTACAATGAGCAGTTCTTC
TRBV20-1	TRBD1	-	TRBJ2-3	CSAGQGQRARDTQYF	TGCAGTGCTGGACAGGGACAGAGGGCAAGAGATACGCAGTATTTT
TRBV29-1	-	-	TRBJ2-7	CSVEDPRSPYEQYF	TGCAGCGTTGAAGATCCAAGGAGTCCCTACGAGCAGTACTTC
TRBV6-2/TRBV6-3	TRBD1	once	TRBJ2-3	CASSDLDRGEDTQYF	TGTGCCAGCAGCGACCTGGACAGGGGAGAAGATACGCAGTATTTT
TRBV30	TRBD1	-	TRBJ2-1	CAWTPLTGFNEQFF	TGTGCCTGGACCCCCCTGACAGGGTTCAATGAGCAGTTCTTC
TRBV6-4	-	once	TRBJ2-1	CASSDSWFNEQFF	TGTGCCAGCAGTGACTCGTGGTTTAATGAGCAGTTCTTC
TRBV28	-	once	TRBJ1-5	CASWGGYSNQPQHF	TGTGCCAGCTGGGGAGGCTATAGCAATCAGCCCCAGCATTTT
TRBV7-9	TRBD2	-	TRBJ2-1	CASSLGREVHKGEQFF	TGTGCCAGCAGCTTAGGGCGGGAGGTACACAAGGGGGAGCAGTTCTTC
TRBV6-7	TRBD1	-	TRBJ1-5	CASRATGGLNQPQHF	TGTGCCAGCAGGGCGACAGGGGGCCTTAATCAGCCCCAGCATTTT